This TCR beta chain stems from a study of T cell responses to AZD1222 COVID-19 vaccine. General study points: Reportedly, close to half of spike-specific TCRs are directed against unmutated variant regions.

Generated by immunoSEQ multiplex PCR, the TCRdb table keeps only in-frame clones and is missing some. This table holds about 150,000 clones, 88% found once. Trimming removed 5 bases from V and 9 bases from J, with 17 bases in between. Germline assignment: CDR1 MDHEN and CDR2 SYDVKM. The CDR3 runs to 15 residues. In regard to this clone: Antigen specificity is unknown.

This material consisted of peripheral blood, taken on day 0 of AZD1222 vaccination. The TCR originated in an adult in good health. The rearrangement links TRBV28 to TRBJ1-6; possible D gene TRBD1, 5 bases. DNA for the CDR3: TGTGCCAGCAGTGCACTAGCCCAGGGCGCTTCACCCCTCCACTTT. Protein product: CASSALAQGASPLHF.